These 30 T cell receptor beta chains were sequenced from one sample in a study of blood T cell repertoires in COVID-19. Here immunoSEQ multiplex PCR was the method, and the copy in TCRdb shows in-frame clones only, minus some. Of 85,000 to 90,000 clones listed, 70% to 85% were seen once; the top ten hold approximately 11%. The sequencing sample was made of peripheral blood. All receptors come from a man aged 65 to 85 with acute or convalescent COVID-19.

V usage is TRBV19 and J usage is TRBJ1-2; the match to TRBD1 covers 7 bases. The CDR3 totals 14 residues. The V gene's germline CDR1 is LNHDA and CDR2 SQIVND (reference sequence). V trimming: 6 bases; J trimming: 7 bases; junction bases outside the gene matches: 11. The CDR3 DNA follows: TGTGCCAGTAGACCGGCGACAGGGATCGGTGGCTACACCTTC. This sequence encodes CASRPATGIGGYTF.

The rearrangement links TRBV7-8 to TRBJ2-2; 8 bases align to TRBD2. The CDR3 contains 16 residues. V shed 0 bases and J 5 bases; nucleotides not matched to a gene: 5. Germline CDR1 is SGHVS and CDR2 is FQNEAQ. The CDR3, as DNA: TGTGCCAGCAGCTTAGCCAGTAGCGGGGAAACCGGGGAGCTGTTTTTT. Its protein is CASSLASSGETGELFF.

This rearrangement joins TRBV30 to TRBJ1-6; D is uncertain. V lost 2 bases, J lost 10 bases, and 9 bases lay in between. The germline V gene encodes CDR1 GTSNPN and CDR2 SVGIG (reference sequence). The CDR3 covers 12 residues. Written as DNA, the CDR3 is TGTGCCTGGAGTACTACCGACTCACCCCTCCACTTT. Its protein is CAWSTTDSPLHF.

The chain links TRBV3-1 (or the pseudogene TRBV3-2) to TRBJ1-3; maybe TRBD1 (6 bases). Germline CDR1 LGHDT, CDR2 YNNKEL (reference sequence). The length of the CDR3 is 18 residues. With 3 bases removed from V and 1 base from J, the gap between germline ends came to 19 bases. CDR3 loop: CASSQYPPRTVSGNTIYF. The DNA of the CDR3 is TGTGCCAGCAGCCAGTACCCCCCTCGGACAGTTTCTGGAAACACCATATATTTT.

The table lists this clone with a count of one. The CDR3 nucleotides are TGTGCCAGCAGCTTGTTACTAGCGGGGGGCTCAGATACGCAGTATTTT. Amino acid sequence: CASSLLLAGGSDTQYF. The rearrangement uses TRBV11-2 and TRBJ2-3; the match to TRBD2 covers 12 bases. The CDR3 loop spans 16 amino acids. The germline V gene encodes CDR1 SGHAT and CDR2 FQNNGV. The J segment lost 4 bases and the V segment lost 3 bases, leaving 5 bases of the junction unmatched.

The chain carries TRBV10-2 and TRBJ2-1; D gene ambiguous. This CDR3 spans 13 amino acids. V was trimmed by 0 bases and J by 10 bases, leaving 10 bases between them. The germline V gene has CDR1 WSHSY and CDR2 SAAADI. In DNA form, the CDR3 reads TGCGCCAGCAGTGAGTCATCCTGGGCAGAGCAGTTCTTC. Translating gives CASSESSWAEQFF.

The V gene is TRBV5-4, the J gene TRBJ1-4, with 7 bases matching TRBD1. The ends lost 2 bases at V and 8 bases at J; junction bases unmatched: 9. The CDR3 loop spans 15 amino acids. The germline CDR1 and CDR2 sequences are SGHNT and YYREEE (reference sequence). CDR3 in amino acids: CASSLGNRGNEKLFF. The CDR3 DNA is TGTGCCAGCAGCTTAGGAAACAGGGGAAACGAAAAACTGTTTTTT.

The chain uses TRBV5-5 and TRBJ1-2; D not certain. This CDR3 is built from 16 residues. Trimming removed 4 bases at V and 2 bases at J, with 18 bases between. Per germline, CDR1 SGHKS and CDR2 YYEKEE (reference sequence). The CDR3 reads CASSLTPTPLNYGYTF. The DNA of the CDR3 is TGTGCCAGCAGCCTGACCCCGACACCTCTAAACTATGGCTACACCTTC.

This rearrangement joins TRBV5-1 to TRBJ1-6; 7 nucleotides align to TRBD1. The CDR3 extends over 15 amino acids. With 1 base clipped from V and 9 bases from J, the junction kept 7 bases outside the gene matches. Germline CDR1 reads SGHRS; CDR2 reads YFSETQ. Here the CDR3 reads CASSLSTGSGSPLHF. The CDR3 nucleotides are TGCGCCAGCAGCTTGTCGACAGGGTCTGGTTCACCCCTCCACTTT. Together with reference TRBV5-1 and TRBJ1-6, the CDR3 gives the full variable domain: KAGVTQTPRYLIKTRGQQVTLSCSPISGHRSVSWYQQTPGQGLQFLFEYFSETQRNKGNFPGRFSGRQFSNSRSEMNVSTLELGDSALYLCASSLSTGSGSPLHFGNGTRLTVT.

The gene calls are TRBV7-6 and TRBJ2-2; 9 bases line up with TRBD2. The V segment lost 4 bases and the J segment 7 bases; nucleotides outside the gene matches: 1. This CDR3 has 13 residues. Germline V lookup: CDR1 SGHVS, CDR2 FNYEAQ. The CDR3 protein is CASSSSGVGELFF. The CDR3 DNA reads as TGTGCCAGCAGCTCTAGCGGGGTCGGGGAGCTGTTTTTT.

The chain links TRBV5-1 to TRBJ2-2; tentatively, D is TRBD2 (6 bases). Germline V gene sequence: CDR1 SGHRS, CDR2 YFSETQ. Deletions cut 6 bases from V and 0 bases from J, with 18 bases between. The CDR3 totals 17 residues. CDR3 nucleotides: TGCGCCAGCAACCTAATGGGGCGGGGAGCGAACACCGGGGAGCTGTTTTTT. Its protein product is CASNLMGRGANTGELFF.

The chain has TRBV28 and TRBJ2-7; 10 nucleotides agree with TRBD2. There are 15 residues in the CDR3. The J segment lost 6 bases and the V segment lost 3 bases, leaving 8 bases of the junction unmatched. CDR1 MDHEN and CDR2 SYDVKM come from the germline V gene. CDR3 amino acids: CASSFKRGGSGEQYV. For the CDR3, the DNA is TGTGCCAGCAGTTTTAAGCGGGGGGGGTCGGGCGAGCAGTACGTC.

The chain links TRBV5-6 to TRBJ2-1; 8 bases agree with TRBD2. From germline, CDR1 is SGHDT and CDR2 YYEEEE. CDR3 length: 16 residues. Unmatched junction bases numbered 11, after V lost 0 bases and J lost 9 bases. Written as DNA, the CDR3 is TGTGCCAGCAGCTTGGGTGACGGGGGGGCCGTTAGTGAGCAGTTCTTC. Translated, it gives CASSLGDGGAVSEQFF.

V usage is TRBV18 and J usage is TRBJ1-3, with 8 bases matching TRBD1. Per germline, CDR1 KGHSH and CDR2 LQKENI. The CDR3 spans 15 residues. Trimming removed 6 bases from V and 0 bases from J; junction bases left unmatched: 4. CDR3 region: CASSLTGGSGNTIYF. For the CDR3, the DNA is TGTGCCAGCTCCCTAACAGGGGGCTCTGGAAACACCATATATTTT.

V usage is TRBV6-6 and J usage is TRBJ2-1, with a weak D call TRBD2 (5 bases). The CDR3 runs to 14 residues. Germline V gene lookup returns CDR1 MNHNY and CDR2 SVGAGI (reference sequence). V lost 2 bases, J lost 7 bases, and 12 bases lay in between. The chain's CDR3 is CASSYLAEMNEQFF. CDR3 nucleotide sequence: TGTGCCAGCAGTTACCTAGCCGAAATGAATGAGCAGTTCTTC.

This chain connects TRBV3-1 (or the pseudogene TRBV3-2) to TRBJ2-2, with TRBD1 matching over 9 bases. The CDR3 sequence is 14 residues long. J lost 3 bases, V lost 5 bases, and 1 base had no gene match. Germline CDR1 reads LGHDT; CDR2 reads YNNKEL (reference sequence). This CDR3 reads CASSRQGDTGELFF. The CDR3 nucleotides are TGTGCCAGCAGCAGACAGGGGGACACCGGGGAGCTGTTTTTT.

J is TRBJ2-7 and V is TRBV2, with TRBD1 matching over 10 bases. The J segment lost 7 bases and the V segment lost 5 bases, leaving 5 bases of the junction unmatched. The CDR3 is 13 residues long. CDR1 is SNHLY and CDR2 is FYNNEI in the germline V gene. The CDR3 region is CASSYDRGQEQYV. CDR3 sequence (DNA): TGTGCCAGCAGTTACGACAGGGGGCAAGAGCAGTACGTC.

The CDR3 DNA sequence: TGCGCCAGCAGCAAGACAGGGGTGACTGAAGCTTTCTTT. Translation gives CASSKTGVTEAFF. The chain recombines TRBV5-1 with TRBJ1-1; 8 bases agree with TRBD1. With V trimmed by 4 bases and J by 5 bases, 4 bases remained unmatched. This CDR3 is built from 13 residues. Per the germline V gene, CDR1 is SGHRS and CDR2 is YFSETQ.

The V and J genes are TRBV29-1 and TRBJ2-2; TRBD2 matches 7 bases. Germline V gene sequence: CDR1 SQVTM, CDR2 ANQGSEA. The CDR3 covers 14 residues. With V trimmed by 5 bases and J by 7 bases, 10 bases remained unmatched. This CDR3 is CSVKTSDMSGELFF. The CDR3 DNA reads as TGCAGCGTTAAAACTAGCGATATGAGCGGGGAGCTGTTTTTT.

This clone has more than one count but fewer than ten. The CDR3 sequence is CASSQTSGGGTGELFF. The DNA for the CDR3 is TGTGCCAGCAGCCAAACCAGCGGGGGGGGCACCGGGGAGCTGTTTTTT. The gene calls are TRBV3-1 (or the pseudogene TRBV3-2) and TRBJ2-2; 10 nucleotides align to TRBD2. V lost 2 bases, J lost 4 bases, and 4 bases stayed unmatched. CDR1 is LGHDT, CDR2 YNNKEL, per germline (reference sequence). The length of the CDR3 is 16 residues.

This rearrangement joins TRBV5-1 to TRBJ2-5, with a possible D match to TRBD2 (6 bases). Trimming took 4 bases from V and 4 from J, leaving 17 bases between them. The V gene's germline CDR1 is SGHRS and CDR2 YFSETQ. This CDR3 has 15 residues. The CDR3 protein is CASSLPGGGGETQYF. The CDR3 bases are TGCGCCAGCAGCCTCCCCGGGGGAGGAGGAGAGACCCAGTACTTC.

This CDR3 reads CASSPQSGEKLFF. CDR3 nucleotides: TGTGCCAGCTCACCACAGTCCGGGGAAAAACTGTTTTTT. The gene calls are TRBV18 and TRBJ1-4; D gene ambiguous. The CDR3 is 13 residues long. Trimming pared 1 base from V and 8 bases from J, leaving 8 bases between. Germline CDR1 reads KGHSH; CDR2 reads LQKENI.

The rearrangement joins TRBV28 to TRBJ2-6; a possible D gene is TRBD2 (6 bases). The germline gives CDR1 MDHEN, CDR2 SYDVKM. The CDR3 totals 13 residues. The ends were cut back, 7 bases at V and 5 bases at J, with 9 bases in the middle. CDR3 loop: CASNAGRANVLTF. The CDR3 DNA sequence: TGTGCCAGCAATGCGGGGCGGGCCAACGTCCTGACTTTC.

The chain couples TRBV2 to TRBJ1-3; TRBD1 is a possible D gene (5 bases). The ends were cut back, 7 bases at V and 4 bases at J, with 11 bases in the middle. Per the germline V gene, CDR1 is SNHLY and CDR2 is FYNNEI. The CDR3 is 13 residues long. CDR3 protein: CASNRGFGNTIYF. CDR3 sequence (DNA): TGTGCCAGCAATCGGGGGTTCGGAAACACCATATATTTT.

The CDR3 DNA follows: TGTGCCAGCAGCTTAGCCCGGGACATGGGATCCTACGAGCAGTACTTC. Its protein is CASSLARDMGSYEQYF. This chain joins TRBV7-8 and TRBJ2-7; D possibly corresponds to TRBD1 (6 bases). Per the germline V gene, CDR1 is SGHVS and CDR2 is FQNEAQ. The CDR3 covers 16 residues. V was pared by 0 bases and J by 1 base, with 13 bases between.

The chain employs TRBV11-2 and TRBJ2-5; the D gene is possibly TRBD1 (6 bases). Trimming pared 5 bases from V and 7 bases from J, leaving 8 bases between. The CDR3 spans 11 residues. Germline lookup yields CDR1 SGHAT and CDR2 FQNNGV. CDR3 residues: CASSVQGTQYF. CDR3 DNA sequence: TGTGCCAGCAGCGTACAGGGGACCCAGTACTTC. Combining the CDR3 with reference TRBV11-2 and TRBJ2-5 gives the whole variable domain EAGVAQSPRYKIIEKRQSVAFWCNPISGHATLYWYQQILGQGPKLLIQFQNNGVVDDSQLPKDRFSAERLKGVDSTLKIQPAKLEDSAVYLCASSVQGTQYFGPGTRLLVL.

CDR3 nucleotides: TGTGCCAGCAGGCCCGGGACAGGGGTTCCTGGGCAGTACTTC. It yields the protein CASRPGTGVPGQYF. The chain links TRBV28 to TRBJ2-7; 10 bases align to TRBD1. The CDR3 totals 14 residues. Germline V lookup: CDR1 MDHEN, CDR2 SYDVKM. V shed 6 bases, J shed 9 bases, and the junction held 11 bases outside the gene matches.

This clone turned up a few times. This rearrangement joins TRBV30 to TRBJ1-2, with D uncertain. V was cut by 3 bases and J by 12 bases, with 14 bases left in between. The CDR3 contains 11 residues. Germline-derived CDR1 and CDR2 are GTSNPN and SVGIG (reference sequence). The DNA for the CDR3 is TGTGCCTGGAGCGTAGCTACTTGGAACACCTTC. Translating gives CAWSVATWNTF.

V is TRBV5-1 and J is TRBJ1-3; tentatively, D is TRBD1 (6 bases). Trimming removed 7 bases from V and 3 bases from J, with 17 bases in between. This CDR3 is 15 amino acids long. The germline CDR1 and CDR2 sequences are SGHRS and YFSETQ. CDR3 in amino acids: CASCITGGSGNTIYF. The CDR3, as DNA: TGCGCCAGCTGTATAACGGGGGGCAGTGGAAACACCATATATTTT.

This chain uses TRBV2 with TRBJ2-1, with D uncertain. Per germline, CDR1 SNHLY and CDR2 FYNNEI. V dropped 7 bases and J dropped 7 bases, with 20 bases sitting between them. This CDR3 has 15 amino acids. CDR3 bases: TGTGCCAGCAAGCCCGGTGCCCGCGGTACGAATGAGCAGTTCTTC. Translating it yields CASKPGARGTNEQFF.